What follows is one T cell receptor (beta chain) and its context. V was pared by 4 bases and J by 9 bases, with 10 bases between. CDR1 and CDR2 from the germline V gene are LGHNA and YSLEER. There are 13 residues in the CDR3. The data were produced by immunoSEQ multiplex PCR, yet TCRdb's version contains in-frame clones alone and is incomplete. The sample carries 130,000 to 150,000 clones, just under 85% recorded once. The record originates from a study of blood T cell repertoires in COVID-19. This rearrangement joins TRBV4-3 to TRBJ1-6; the D is unclear. The receptor was isolated from a woman aged 40 to 49 with active or convalescent COVID-19. The specimen was peripheral blood. In nucleotides, the CDR3 is TGCGCCAGCAGCCCGGACTTCACTTCACCCCTCCACTTT. Protein product: CASSPDFTSPLHF.